This entry lists 10 T cell receptor beta chains sequenced from one sample in a study of neoadjuvant nivolumab and ipilimumab in lung cancer. Only in-frame clones appear in the TCRdb table, and some are missing; sequencing was by immunoSEQ multiplex PCR. Of more than 40,000 clones detected, around 89% appear once; the ten largest clones hold under 4.5%. The starting material was blood, obtained before neoadjuvant nivolumab, alone or with ipilimumab. The receptor set was obtained from an adult with non-small cell lung cancer. Some clones in this sample may be carry-over from other donors' samples.

The chain carries TRBV5-5 and TRBJ2-7; D unresolved. V lost 3 bases to trimming and J lost 8 bases, with 9 bases between them. Per the germline V gene, CDR1 is SGHKS and CDR2 is YYEKEE (reference sequence). The CDR3 loop spans 11 amino acids. The CDR3 protein is CASSSEFQQYF. CDR3 sequence (DNA): TGTGCCAGCAGCTCCGAGTTCCAGCAGTACTTC.

The chain links TRBV6-5 to TRBJ1-1; TRBD1 aligns across 7 bases. Germline V gene lookup returns CDR1 MNHEY and CDR2 SVGAGI. The V gene end was trimmed by 6 bases and the J gene end by 1 base; junction bases not matched to a gene: 2. The length of the CDR3 is 13 residues. The CDR3 sequence is CASRGQTNTEAFF. DNA of the CDR3: TGTGCCAGCAGGGGACAGACGAACACTGAAGCTTTCTTT.

The chain links TRBV7-2 to TRBJ1-1, with 7 bases identical to TRBD1. The CDR3 has 15 residues. From germline, CDR1 is SGHTA and CDR2 FQGNSA. J lost 4 bases, V lost 6 bases, and 11 bases had no gene match. The DNA of the CDR3 is TGTGCCAGCAGTCTCACAGGGGCTGGAACCACTGAAGCTTTCTTT. It yields the protein CASSLTGAGTTEAFF.

This clone was counted only a few times. V and J are TRBV18 and TRBJ1-1, with D perhaps matching TRBD1 (5 bases). Germline V gene lookup returns CDR1 KGHSH and CDR2 LQKENI. V was clipped by 0 bases and J by 4 bases, with 12 bases between them. The CDR3 runs 15 residues. This CDR3 is CASSPPEGMGTEAFF. The CDR3 bases are TGTGCCAGCTCACCACCTGAGGGGATGGGCACTGAAGCTTTCTTT. Combining the CDR3 with reference TRBV18 and TRBJ1-1 gives the whole variable domain NAGVMQNPRHLVRRRGQEARLRCSPMKGHSHVYWYRQLPEEGLKFMVYLQKENIIDESGMPKERFSAEFPKEGPSILRIQQVVRGDSAAYFCASSPPEGMGTEAFFGQGTRLTVV.

In its sample, this clone was seen once. The chain carries TRBV6-5 and TRBJ1-5, with no clear D. Germline loops: CDR1 MNHEY, CDR2 SVGAGI. This CDR3 contains 12 residues. Trimming pared 6 bases from V and 2 bases from J, leaving 5 bases between. Here the CDR3 reads CASRGGNQPQHF. The CDR3 coding sequence is TGTGCCAGCAGGGGCGGCAATCAGCCCCAGCATTTT.

The J gene is TRBJ2-2, the V gene TRBV5-4; 9 bases fit TRBD2. This CDR3 spans 16 amino acids. Trimming took 2 bases from V and 5 from J; bases not matched to a gene: 7. In germline, CDR1 is SGHNT, CDR2 YYREEE (reference sequence). The CDR3: CASSLKLAGPTGELFF. CDR3 nucleotides: TGTGCCAGCAGCTTAAAACTAGCGGGTCCTACCGGGGAGCTGTTTTTT.

This clone was seen a few times. This chain connects TRBV11-2 to TRBJ2-1; 12 nucleotides agree with TRBD2. J was trimmed by 7 bases and V by 2 bases; bases with no gene match: 6. The length of the CDR3 is 16 residues. Germline assignment: CDR1 SGHAT and CDR2 FQNNGV. The CDR3 DNA is TGTGCCAGCAGCTTAAGACTAGCGGGAGTCAGGAATGAGCAGTTCTTC. As protein: CASSLRLAGVRNEQFF.

The chain is built from TRBV7-9 and TRBJ1-5, with 10 bases aligning to TRBD1. There are 17 residues in the CDR3. Trimming at V came to 2 bases and at J to 4 bases, leaving 8 bases not matched to a gene. CDR1 and CDR2 (germline): SEHNR, FQNEAQ (reference sequence). This CDR3 reads CASSLHLRDRGNQPQHF. DNA for the CDR3: TGTGCCAGCAGCTTACACCTCCGGGACAGGGGAAATCAGCCCCAGCATTTT.

V usage is TRBV6-5 and J usage is TRBJ1-4; 8 bases agree with TRBD1. The CDR3 runs 14 residues. The germline V gene encodes CDR1 MNHEY and CDR2 SVGAGI. V trimming: 5 bases; J trimming: 6 bases; junction bases outside the gene matches: 5. Here the CDR3 DNA reads TGTGCCAGCAGTGCCGGACAGGGTGATGAAAAACTGTTTTTT. This translates into CASSAGQGDEKLFF.

V and J are TRBV5-1 and TRBJ1-4; D is unclear. V lost 7 bases and J lost 6, with 16 bases in between. This CDR3 region has 14 residues. Germline CDR1 reads SGHRS; CDR2 reads YFSETQ. CDR3 in DNA: TGCGCCAGCGCCTACCGGGAGGTTCATGAAAAACTGTTTTTT. It yields the protein CASAYREVHEKLFF. The full variable domain, its missing parts supplied by reference TRBV5-1 and TRBJ1-4, is KAGVTQTPRYLIKTRGQQVTLSCSPISGHRSVSWYQQTPGQGLQFLFEYFSETQRNKGNFPGRFSGRQFSNSRSEMNVSTLELGDSALYLCASAYREVHEKLFFGSGTQLSVL.